Listed here are 5 T cell receptor beta chains from one sample, sequenced in a study of cytomegalovirus exposure and HLA in healthy donors. PCR amplification relied on 60 Vbeta primers (plus 13 Jbeta primers). Profiled with immunoSEQ multiplex PCR; TCRdb holds only in-frame clones, not every one. Among some 180,000 clones listed, 70% to 80% were seen once. Sequenced input: PBMCs. These receptors all come from a man between 18 and 29 years old in good health and CMV-seronegative.

CDR3 sequence reads: CASRPGGSNEQFF. CDR3 bases: TGTGCCAGCCGACCGGGAGGGTCAAATGAGCAGTTCTTC. The chain links TRBV7-2 to TRBJ2-1, with 8 bases fitting TRBD2. The CDR3 has 13 amino acids. Germline V gene sequence: CDR1 SGHTA, CDR2 FQGNSA. V lost 8 bases to trimming and J lost 7 bases; unmatched junction nucleotides: 7.

V gene TRBV2 combines with J gene TRBJ2-7; 9 bases match TRBD2. CDR1 is SNHLY, CDR2 FYNNEI, per germline. With V trimmed by 7 bases and J by 0 bases, 7 bases remained unmatched. There are 15 residues in the CDR3. CDR3: CASNRERGASYEQYF. Here the CDR3 DNA reads TGTGCCAGCAATCGCGAGCGGGGGGCCTCCTACGAGCAGTACTTC.

This rearrangement joins TRBV5-1 to TRBJ2-5; the D is unclear. The CDR3 spans 13 residues. Germline-derived CDR1 and CDR2 are SGHRS and YFSETQ. V was pared by 0 bases and J by 7 bases, with 10 bases between. Written as DNA, the CDR3 is TGCGCCAGCAGCTTGGGAGCGTTCGGGACCCAGTACTTC. Amino acid sequence: CASSLGAFGTQYF.

The V and J genes are TRBV18 and TRBJ2-3, with unresolved D. The CDR3 is 14 residues long. Germline CDR1 and CDR2: KGHSH and LQKENI. V was pared by 2 bases and J by 3 bases, with 9 bases between. CDR3 amino acids: CASSPSMRTDTQYF. As DNA, the CDR3 is TGTGCCAGCTCACCATCCATGAGGACAGATACGCAGTATTTT.

J is TRBJ2-1 and V is TRBV11-2; weak D call: TRBD1 (5 bases). This CDR3 contains 15 residues. The V end lost 10 bases, the J end lost 1 base, and 17 bases lay between the germline ends. The germline gives CDR1 SGHAT, CDR2 FQNNGV. The CDR3 coding sequence is TGTGCCATTACGCAGGGATACAATTCCTACAATGAGCAGTTCTTC. This gives the protein CAITQGYNSYNEQFF.